This TCR beta chain is from a study of T cells in Graves' hyperthyroidism and ophthalmopathy. Points from the study as a whole: Blood also held most thyroid clonotypes expanded beyond 0.001. A model of 13 V-J features distinguished ophthalmopathy from stable hyperthyroidism.

A single count supports this clonotype. Its antigen remains unknown. RNA transcripts were the template for amplifying TCR beta CDR3 regions. HTBI primers were employed in a first-round RT-PCR of the TCR CDR3. TCRdb passed the multiplex PCR reads through MiXCR, listing each CDR3 protein once. The sample includes roughly 510,000 distinct CDR3 sequences, roughly 45% of them seen just once. This receptor was obtained from an adult woman with Graves' disease, either hyperthyroidism or ophthalmopathy (not recorded which). Sequencing was performed on peripheral blood or thyroid tissue (not recorded which).

The CDR3 here is CAISESQREGLGANVLTF. The CDR3 DNA is TGTGCCATCAGTGAGTCCCAGCGCGAGGGGCTTGGGGCCAACGTCCTGACTTTC. V usage is TRBV10-3 and J usage is TRBJ2-6, with D tentatively TRBD1 or TRBD2 (5 bases each). This CDR3 contains 18 residues. The germline gives CDR1 ENHRY, CDR2 SYGVKD. The V end was cut by 0 bases, the J end by 3 bases, with 15 bases between.